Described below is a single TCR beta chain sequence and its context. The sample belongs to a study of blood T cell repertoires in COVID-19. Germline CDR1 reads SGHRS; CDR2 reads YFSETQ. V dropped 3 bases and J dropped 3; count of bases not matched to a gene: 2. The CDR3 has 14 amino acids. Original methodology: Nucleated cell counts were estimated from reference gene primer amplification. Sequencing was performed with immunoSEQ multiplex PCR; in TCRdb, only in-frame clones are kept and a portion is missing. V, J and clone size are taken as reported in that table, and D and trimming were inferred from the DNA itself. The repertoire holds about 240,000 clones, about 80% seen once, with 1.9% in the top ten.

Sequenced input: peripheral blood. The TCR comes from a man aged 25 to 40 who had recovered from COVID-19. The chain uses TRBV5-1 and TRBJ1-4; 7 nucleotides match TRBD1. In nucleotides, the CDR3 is TGCGCCAGCAGCTCCGGGACAGCTAATGAAAAACTGTTTTTT. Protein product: CASSSGTANEKLFF.